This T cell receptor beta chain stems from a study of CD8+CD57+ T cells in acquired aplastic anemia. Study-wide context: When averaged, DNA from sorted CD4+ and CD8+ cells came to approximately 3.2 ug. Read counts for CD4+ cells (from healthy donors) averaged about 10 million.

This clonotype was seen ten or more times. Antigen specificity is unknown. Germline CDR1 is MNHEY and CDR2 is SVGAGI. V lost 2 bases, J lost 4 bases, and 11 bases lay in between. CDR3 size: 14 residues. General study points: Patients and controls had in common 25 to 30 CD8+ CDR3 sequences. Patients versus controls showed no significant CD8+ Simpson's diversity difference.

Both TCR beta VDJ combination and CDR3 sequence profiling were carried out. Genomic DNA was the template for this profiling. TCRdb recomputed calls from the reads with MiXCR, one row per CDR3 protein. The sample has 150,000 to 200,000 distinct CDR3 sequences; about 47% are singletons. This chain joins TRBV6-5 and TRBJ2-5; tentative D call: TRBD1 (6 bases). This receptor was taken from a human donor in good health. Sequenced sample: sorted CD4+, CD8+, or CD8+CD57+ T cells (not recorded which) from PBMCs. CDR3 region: CASSYQSGVETQYF. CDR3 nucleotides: TGTGCCAGCAGTTACCAGTCAGGGGTAGAGACCCAGTACTTC.